This TCR beta chain was documented in a study of beta chain features in type 1 diabetes. Study-level information: No patient-donor differences in age, gender, total cells or subset yield.

This clone was seen only a few times. Its target is not known. Study-level results: In every one of the four CD4+ subsets, TCRB CDR3s were moderately but significantly shorter in Type 1 diabetes patients. Within the patient group, naive, central memory and Treg TCRB repertoires appeared more similar to each other than within healthy donors.

The germline V gene has CDR1 MDHEN and CDR2 SYDVKM. With V trimmed by 5 bases and J by 4 bases, 8 bases remained unmatched. The CDR3 length is 14 residues. One heparinised draw of blood, averaging roughly 120 mL, came from each donor. The authors sorted CD4+ naive, central memory, regulatory and stem cell-like memory cells via CD45RO/CCR7/CD25/CD127/CD95/CD27. The entirety of the isolated RNA underwent reverse transcription, so expressed TCRB transcripts were sequenced. Clones were read by immunoSEQ multiplex PCR, and TCRdb kept only the in-frame ones, dropping some. The table lists 300,000 to 400,000 clones, about 14% of them singletons, with 0.015% in the top ten.

This sequence joins TRBV28 and TRBJ2-7; 7 nucleotides match TRBD1. This clonotype was sampled from a woman under 30 with type 1 diabetes. Sample: naive CD4+ T cells from blood. The CDR3 sequence is CASSPPGTVYEQYF. DNA of the CDR3: TGTGCCAGCAGTCCGCCTGGGACAGTATACGAGCAGTACTTC.